This T cell receptor beta chain originates from a study of blood T cell repertoires in COVID-19. As originally analysed: Reference gene primer amplification gave nucleated cell count estimates. Profiled with immunoSEQ multiplex PCR; TCRdb holds only in-frame clones, not every one. The DNA was the basis for D and trimming; V, J and clone size are from that table. The sample carries 99,000 or so clones, about 86% recorded once. In its sample, this clone was seen a few times. The CDR3 totals 15 residues. The V gene's germline CDR1 is MNHNY and CDR2 SVGAGI (reference sequence). Trimming removed 4 bases at V and 2 bases at J, with 14 bases between.

The receptor comes from a man older than 75 with acute or convalescent COVID-19. The chain couples TRBV6-6 to TRBJ2-5; D perhaps matches TRBD2 (6 bases). Sequences were obtained from peripheral blood. CDR3 DNA sequence: TGTGCCAGCAGTTCAGCGGGCGCCCCGCAAGAGACCCAGTACTTC. Its protein is CASSSAGAPQETQYF.